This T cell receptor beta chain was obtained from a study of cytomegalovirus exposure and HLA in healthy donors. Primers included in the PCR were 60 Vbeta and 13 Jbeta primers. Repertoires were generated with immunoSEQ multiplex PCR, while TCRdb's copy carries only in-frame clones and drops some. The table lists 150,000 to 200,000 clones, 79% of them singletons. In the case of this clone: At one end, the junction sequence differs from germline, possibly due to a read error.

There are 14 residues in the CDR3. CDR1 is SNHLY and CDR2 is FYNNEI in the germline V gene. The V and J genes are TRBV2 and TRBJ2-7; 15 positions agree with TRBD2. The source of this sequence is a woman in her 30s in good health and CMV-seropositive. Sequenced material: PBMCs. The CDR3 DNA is TGTGCCAGCAGTGAGGGACTAGCGGGGGGACTAAGGCACTTC. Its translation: CASSEGLAGGLRHF.